This TCR beta chain was obtained from a study of metastatic and nonmetastatic thyroid tumors. Turning to the study itself: Repertoire comparisons spanned blood and tumor or nodule tissue from malignant and benign thyroid patients. Study-wide findings and caveats: Benign nodules reportedly had significantly lower TCR beta diversity than malignant thyroid tumors in blood and tumor.

Unmatched junction bases numbered 4, after V lost 11 bases and J lost 0 bases. The CDR3 has 14 amino acids. Germline CDR1 and CDR2: SGHTA and FQGNSA. Comments on this clone: Its target is unknown.

Thyroid surgery was performed in patients who had received no treatment beforehand. Original processing notes: To classify distant metastasis in papillary thyroid cancer, a model was built from CDR3 differences across clinicopathological groups. TCRdb re-called clones from the PCR reads using MiXCR. TCRdb's processing, not the study's, gives the V and J calls here. The sample contains 15,000 to 20,000 clones, roughly 26% of which appear only once. The receptor comes from a female donor with papillary thyroid cancer or a benign thyroid nodule (not recorded which). Some clones in this sample may be carry-over from other donors' samples. V is TRBV7-2 and J is TRBJ2-7, with TRBD2 matching 13 bases. Sequencing was done on a sample of adjacent normal tissue. The CDR3 DNA reads TGTGCCTCTCGGACTAGCGGGGGCTCCTACGAGCAGTACTTC. Translated, it gives CASRTSGGSYEQYF.